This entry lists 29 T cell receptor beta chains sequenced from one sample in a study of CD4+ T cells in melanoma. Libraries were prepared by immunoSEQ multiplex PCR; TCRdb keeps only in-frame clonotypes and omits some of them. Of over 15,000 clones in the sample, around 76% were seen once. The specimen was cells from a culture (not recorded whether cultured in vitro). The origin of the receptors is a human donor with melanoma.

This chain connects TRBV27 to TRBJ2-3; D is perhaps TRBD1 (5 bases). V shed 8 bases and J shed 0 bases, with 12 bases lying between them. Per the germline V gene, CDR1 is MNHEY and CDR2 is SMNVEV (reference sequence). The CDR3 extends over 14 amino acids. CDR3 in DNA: TGTGCCAGCTGGGGCGGAGCTAGCACAGATACGCAGTATTTT. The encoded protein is CASWGGASTDTQYF.

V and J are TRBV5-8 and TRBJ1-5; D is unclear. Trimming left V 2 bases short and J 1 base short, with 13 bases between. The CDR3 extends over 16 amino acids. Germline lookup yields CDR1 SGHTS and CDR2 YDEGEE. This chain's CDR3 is CASSLLWGGSNQPQHF. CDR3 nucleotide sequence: TGTGCCAGCAGCTTACTCTGGGGAGGAAGCAATCAGCCCCAGCATTTT.

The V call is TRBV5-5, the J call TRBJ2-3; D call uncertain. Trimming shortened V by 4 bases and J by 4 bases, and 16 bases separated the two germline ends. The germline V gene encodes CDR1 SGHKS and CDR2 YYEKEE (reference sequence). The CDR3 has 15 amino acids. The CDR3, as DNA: TGTGCCAGCAGCCTCCGGACCCACCTTGCAGATACGCAGTATTTT. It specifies CASSLRTHLADTQYF.

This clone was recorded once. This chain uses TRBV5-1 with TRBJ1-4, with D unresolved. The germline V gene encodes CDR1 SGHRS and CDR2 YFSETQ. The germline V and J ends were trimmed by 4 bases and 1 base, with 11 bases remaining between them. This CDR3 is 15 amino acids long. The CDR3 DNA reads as TGCGCCAGCAGCCCTAACACCTTAACTAATGAAAAACTGTTTTTT. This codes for CASSPNTLTNEKLFF. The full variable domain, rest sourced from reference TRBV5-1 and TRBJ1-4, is KAGVTQTPRYLIKTRGQQVTLSCSPISGHRSVSWYQQTPGQGLQFLFEYFSETQRNKGNFPGRFSGRQFSNSRSEMNVSTLELGDSALYLCASSPNTLTNEKLFFGSGTQLSVL.

The chain's CDR3 is CASSLGGGSYEQYF. CDR3 bases: TGTGCCAGCTCACTAGGGGGTGGGTCCTACGAGCAGTACTTC. This chain connects TRBV18 to TRBJ2-7; D is perhaps TRBD1 (6 bases). Germline values: CDR1 KGHSH, CDR2 LQKENI. Deletions cut 4 bases from V and 1 base from J, with 11 bases between. The CDR3 has 14 residues.

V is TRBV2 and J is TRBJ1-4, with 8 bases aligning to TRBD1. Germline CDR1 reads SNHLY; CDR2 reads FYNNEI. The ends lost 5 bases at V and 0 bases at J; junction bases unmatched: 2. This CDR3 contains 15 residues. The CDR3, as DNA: TGTGCCAGCAGTCGACAGGGGTCAACTAATGAAAAACTGTTTTTT. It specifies CASSRQGSTNEKLFF.

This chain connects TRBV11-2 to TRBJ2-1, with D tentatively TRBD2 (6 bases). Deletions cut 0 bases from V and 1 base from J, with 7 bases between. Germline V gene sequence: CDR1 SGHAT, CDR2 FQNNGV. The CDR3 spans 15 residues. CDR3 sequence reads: CASSLDRGSYNEQFF. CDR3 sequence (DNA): TGTGCCAGCAGCTTAGATCGGGGGTCCTACAATGAGCAGTTCTTC.

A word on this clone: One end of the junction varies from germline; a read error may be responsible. CDR3 amino acids: CASTPVGGPQETQYF. CDR3 nucleotide sequence: TGTGCTAGCACCCCCGTCGGGGGGCCCCAAGAGACCCAGTACTTC. The chain uses TRBV7-7 and TRBJ2-5, with a possible D match to TRBD2 (7 bases). CDR1 is SSHAT and CDR2 is FNYEAQ in the germline V gene (reference sequence). The CDR3 spans 15 residues.

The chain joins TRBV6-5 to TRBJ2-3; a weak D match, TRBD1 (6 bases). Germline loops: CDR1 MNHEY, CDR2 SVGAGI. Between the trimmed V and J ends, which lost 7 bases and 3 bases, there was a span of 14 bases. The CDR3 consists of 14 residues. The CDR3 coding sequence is TGTGCCAGCAACCGTCGGCAGGGGACAGATACGCAGTATTTT. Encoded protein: CASNRRQGTDTQYF.

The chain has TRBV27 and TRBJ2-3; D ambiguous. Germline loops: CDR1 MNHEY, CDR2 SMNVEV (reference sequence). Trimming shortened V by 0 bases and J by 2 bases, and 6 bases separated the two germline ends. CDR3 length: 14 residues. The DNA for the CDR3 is TGTGCCAGCAGTTTATCGGCGGCCACAGATACGCAGTATTTT. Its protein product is CASSLSAATDTQYF.

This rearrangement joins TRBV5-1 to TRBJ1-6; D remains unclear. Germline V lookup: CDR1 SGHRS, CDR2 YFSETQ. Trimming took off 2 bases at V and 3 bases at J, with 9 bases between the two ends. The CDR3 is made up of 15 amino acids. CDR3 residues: CASSLNSLYNSPLHF. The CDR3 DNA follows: TGCGCCAGCAGCTTAAACAGCCTCTATAATTCACCCCTCCACTTT.

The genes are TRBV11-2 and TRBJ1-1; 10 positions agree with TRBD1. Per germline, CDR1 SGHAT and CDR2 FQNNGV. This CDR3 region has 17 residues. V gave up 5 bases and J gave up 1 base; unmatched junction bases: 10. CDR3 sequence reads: CASSPLGQGVRNTEAFF. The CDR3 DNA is TGTGCCAGCAGCCCACTAGGACAGGGGGTTAGGAACACTGAAGCTTTCTTT. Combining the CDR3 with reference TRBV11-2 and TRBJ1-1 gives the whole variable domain EAGVAQSPRYKIIEKRQSVAFWCNPISGHATLYWYQQILGQGPKLLIQFQNNGVVDDSQLPKDRFSAERLKGVDSTLKIQPAKLEDSAVYLCASSPLGQGVRNTEAFFGQGTRLTVV.

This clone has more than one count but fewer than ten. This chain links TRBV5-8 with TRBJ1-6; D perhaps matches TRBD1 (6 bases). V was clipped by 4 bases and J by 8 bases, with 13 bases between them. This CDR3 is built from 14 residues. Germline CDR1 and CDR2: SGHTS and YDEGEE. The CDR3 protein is CASSRDRLYSPLHF. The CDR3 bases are TGTGCCAGCAGCCGCGACAGGTTATATTCACCCCTCCACTTT.

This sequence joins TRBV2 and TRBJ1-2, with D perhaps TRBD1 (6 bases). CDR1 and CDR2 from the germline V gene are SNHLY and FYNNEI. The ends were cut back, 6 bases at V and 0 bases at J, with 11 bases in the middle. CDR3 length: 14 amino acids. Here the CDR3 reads CASSQQGANYGYTF. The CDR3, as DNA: TGTGCCAGCAGCCAACAGGGAGCTAACTATGGCTACACCTTC. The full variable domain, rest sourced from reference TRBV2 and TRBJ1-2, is EPEVTQTPSHQVTQMGQEVILRCVPISNHLYFYWYRQILGQKVEFLVSFYNNEISEKSEIFDDQFSVERPDGSNFTLKIRSTKLEDSAMYFCASSQQGANYGYTFGSGTRLTVV.

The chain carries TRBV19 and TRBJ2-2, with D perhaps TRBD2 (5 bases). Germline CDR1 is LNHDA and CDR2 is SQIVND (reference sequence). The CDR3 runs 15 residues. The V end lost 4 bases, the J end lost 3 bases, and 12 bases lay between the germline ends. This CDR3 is CASSTGRIYTGELFF. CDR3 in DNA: TGTGCCAGTAGTACGGGGAGAATCTACACCGGGGAGCTGTTTTTT.

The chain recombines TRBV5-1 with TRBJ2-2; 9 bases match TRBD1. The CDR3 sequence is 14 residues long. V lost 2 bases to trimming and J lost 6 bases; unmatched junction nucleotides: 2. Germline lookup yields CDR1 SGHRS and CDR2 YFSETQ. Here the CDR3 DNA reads TGCGCCAGCAGCTTACAGGGGGCTGCCGGGGAGCTGTTTTTT. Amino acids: CASSLQGAAGELFF.

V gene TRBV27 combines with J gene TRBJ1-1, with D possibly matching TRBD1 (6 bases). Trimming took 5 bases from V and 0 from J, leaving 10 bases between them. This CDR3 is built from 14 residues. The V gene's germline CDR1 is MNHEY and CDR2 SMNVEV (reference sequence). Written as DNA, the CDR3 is TGTGCCAGCAGTAGGGGGTCTCTGAACACTGAAGCTTTCTTT. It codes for CASSRGSLNTEAFF.

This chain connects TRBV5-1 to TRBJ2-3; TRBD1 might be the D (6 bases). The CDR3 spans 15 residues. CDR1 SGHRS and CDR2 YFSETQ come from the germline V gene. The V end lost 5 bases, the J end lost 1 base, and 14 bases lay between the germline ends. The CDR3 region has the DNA TGCGCCAGCAGTCGACAGGAGCTTGGCACAGATACGCAGTATTTT. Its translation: CASSRQELGTDTQYF. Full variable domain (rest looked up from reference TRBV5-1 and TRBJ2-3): KAGVTQTPRYLIKTRGQQVTLSCSPISGHRSVSWYQQTPGQGLQFLFEYFSETQRNKGNFPGRFSGRQFSNSRSEMNVSTLELGDSALYLCASSRQELGTDTQYFGPGTRLTVL.

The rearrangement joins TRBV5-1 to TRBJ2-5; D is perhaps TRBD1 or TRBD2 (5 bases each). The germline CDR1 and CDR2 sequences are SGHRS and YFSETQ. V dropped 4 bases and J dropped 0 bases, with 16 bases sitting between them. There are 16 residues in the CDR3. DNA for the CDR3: TGCGCCAGCAGCCCCCAGGGACGGTCGTACCAAGAGACCCAGTACTTC. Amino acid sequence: CASSPQGRSYQETQYF.

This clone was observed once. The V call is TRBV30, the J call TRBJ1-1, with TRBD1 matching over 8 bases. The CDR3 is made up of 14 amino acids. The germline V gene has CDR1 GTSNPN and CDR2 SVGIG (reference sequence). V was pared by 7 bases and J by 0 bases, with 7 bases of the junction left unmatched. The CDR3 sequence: CASTGGRMNTEAFF. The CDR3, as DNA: TGTGCCTCTACAGGGGGGCGTATGAACACTGAAGCTTTCTTT.

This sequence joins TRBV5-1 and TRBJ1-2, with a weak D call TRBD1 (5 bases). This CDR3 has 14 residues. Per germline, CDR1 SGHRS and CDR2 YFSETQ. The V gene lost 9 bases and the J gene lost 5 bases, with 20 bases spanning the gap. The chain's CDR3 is CATKGAPAFYGYTF. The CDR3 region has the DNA TGCGCCACCAAAGGGGCCCCGGCTTTTTATGGCTACACCTTC.

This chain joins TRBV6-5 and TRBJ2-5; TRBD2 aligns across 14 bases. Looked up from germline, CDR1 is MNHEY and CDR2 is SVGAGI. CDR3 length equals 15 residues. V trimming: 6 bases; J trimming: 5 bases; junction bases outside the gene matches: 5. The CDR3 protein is CASRRTSGGRETQYF. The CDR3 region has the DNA TGTGCCAGCAGACGGACTAGCGGGGGGCGGGAGACCCAGTACTTC.

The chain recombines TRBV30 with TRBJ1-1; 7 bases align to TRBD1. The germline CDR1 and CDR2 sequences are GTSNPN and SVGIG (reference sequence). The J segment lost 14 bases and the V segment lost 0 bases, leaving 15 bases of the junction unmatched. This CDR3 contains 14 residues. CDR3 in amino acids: CAWSVWPERAGGFF. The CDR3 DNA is TGTGCCTGGAGTGTATGGCCGGAGAGGGCAGGGGGGTTCTTT.

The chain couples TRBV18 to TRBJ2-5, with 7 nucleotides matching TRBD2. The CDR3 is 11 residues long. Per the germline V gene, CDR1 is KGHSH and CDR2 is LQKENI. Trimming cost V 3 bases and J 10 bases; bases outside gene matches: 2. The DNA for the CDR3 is TGTGCCAGCTCACCGGGGGGGAACCAGTACTTC. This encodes CASSPGGNQYF.

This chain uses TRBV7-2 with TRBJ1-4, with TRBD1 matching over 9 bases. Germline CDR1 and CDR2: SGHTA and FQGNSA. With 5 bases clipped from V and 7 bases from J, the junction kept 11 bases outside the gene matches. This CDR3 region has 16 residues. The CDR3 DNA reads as TGTGCCAGCAGCCTAAATGTGGGACAGGGAAGTGAAAAACTGTTTTTT. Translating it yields CASSLNVGQGSEKLFF.

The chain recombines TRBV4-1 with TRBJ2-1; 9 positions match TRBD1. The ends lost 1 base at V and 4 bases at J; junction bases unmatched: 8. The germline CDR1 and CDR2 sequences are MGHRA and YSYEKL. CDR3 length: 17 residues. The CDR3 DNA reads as TGCGCCAGCAGCCAAGCGTACAGGGGGCTAGGGTACAATGAGCAGTTCTTC. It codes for CASSQAYRGLGYNEQFF.

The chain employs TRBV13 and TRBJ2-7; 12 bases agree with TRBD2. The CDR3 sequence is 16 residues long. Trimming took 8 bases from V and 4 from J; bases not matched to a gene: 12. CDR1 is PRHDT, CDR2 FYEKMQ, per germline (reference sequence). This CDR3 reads CASAPRLAGVPYEQYF. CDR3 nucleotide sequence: TGTGCCAGCGCACCGCGACTAGCGGGGGTACCGTACGAGCAGTACTTC.

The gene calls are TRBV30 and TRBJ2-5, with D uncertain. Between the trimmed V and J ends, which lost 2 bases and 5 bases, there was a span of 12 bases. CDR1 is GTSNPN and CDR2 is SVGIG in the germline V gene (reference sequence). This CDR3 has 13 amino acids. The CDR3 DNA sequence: TGTGCCTGGAGTAAGACCCTAATGGAGACCCAGTACTTC. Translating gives CAWSKTLMETQYF.

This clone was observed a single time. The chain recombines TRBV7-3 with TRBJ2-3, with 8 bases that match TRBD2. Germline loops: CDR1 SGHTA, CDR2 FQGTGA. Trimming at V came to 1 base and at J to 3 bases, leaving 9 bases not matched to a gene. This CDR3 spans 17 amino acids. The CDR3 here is CASSLNPGGVGTDTQYF. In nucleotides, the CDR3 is TGTGCCAGCAGCTTAAATCCCGGGGGGGTGGGGACAGATACGCAGTATTTT.